A selection of T cell receptor beta chains follows, all from one sample in a study of spatial heterogeneity in lung cancer. From the 5' RACE reads, TCRdb called clonotypes with MiXCR, one entry per CDR3 protein. The data contain over 10,000 distinct CDR3 sequences, about 6% of them singletons. Here the sequenced sample was lung tumor tissue, taken at surgery. These receptors originate from a female donor with early-stage non-small cell lung cancer. Each CDR3 is given with its conserved first and last residue. A D gene is named only where the DNA matches it firmly. A clone size is listed for some rows: how often the clone was seen (once, few, many), or a class if it is expanded.

TRBJ2-3 | . | medium-sized | TRBV6-5 | CASSKGRSTDTQYF | TGTGCCAGCAGTAAGGGACGCAGCACAGATACGCAGTATTTT
TRBJ2-4 | TRBD2 | medium-sized | TRBV20-1 | CSARAGGANIQYF | TGCAGTGCTAGAGCGGGAGGGGCAAACATTCAGTACTTC
TRBJ2-1 | . | many | TRBV12-3/TRBV12-4 | CASSLRGPNEQFF | TGTGCCAGCAGCCTCCGGGGACCCAATGAGCAGTTCTTC
TRBJ2-1 | TRBD1 | many | TRBV7-9 | CASSFPDREEFF | TGTGCCAGCAGCTTTCCGGACAGGGAGGAGTTCTTC
TRBJ2-1 | . | medium-sized | TRBV6-5 | CASSRKGRSYNEQFF | TGTGCCAGCAGCCGGAAGGGTCGGTCCTACAATGAGCAGTTCTTC
TRBJ1-2 | . | many | TRBV25-1 | CATFLRGGVLYGYTF | TGTGCCACTTTCCTAAGGGGGGGCGTACTCTATGGCTACACCTTC
TRBJ2-3 | . | many | TRBV7-3 | CASSPQGREADTQYF | TGTGCCAGCAGCCCACAGGGCAGGGAGGCAGATACGCAGTATTTT
TRBJ1-4 | . | many | TRBV7-2 | CASSRSNGKLFF | TGTGCCAGCAGCCGCTCGAATGGGAAACTGTTTTTT
TRBJ2-1 | . | many | TRBV7-8 | CASSLDRSSYNEQFF | TGTGCCAGCAGCTTAGATAGAAGCTCCTACAATGAGCAGTTCTTC
TRBJ1-2 | TRBD1 | many | TRBV19 | CASSPRDRVGYTF | TGTGCCAGTAGTCCCCGGGACAGGGTCGGCTACACCTTC
TRBJ2-3 | TRBD2 | medium-sized | TRBV28 | CAHTSGTTDTQYF | TGTGCCCATACCAGCGGGACCACAGATACGCAGTATTTT
TRBJ2-1 | TRBD2 | large | TRBV7-2 | CASRNSGGSGEQFF | TGTGCCAGCAGAAATAGCGGGGGATCGGGTGAGCAGTTCTTC
TRBJ1-1 | . | many | TRBV7-8 | CASSLRGEAFF | TGTGCCAGCAGCTTACGGGGAGAAGCTTTCTTT
TRBJ2-7 | . | few | TRBV7-6 | CASSLYGRDPSYEQYF | TGTGCCAGCAGCTTATATGGCAGGGACCCTTCCTACGAGCAGTACTTC
TRBJ2-7 | TRBD1 | . | TRBV27 | CASMKDREQYF | TGTGCCAGCATGAAGGACAGGGAGCAGTACTTC
TRBJ1-6 | . | many | TRBV28 | CASSLDSPLHF | TGTGCCAGCAGTTTAGACTCACCCCTCCACTTT
TRBJ1-5 | . | medium-sized | TRBV29-1 | CSVAGEYSNQPQHF | TGCAGCGTTGCAGGGGAATATAGCAATCAGCCCCAGCATTTT
TRBJ2-7 | . | many | TRBV18 | CASSPKTYEQYF | TGTGCCAGCTCACCGAAGACCTACGAGCAGTACTTC
TRBJ2-1 | TRBD2 | medium-sized | TRBV6-2/TRBV6-3 | CASSPGGSSYNEQFF | TGTGCCAGCAGTCCGGGGGGGAGCTCCTACAATGAGCAGTTCTTC
TRBJ2-1 | TRBD2 | many | TRBV29-1 | CSVGGGSPNEQFF | TGCAGCGTTGGGGGGGGGTCCCCCAATGAGCAGTTCTTC
TRBJ1-1 | TRBD1 | many | TRBV6-5 | CASRTTGGNTEAFF | TGTGCCAGCCGAACAACAGGGGGGAACACTGAAGCTTTCTTT
TRBJ1-6 | . | many | TRBV7-8 | CASSSGPRNSPLHF | TGTGCCAGCAGCTCGGGACCGCGTAATTCACCCCTCCACTTT
TRBJ1-3 | . | medium-sized | TRBV7-9 | CASSLRASSGNTIYF | TGTGCCAGCAGCTTACGGGCGAGCTCTGGAAACACCATATATTTT
TRBJ1-3 | . | many | TRBV3-1 | CASSPGNRARSGNTIYF | TGTGCCAGCAGCCCAGGCAATCGGGCCCGCTCTGGAAACACCATATATTTT
TRBJ2-2 | . | medium-sized | TRBV5-1 | CASSLEGLNTGELFF | TGCGCCAGCAGCTTGGAAGGGTTGAACACCGGGGAGCTGTTTTTT
TRBJ2-3 | TRBD2 | many | TRBV7-9 | CASSSEVLAGFTDTQYF | TGTGCCAGCAGCTCCGAAGTACTAGCGGGGTTCACAGATACGCAGTATTTT
TRBJ2-7 | . | . | TRBV19 | CASSIQGNEQYF | TGTGCCAGTAGTATACAGGGGAACGAGCAGTACTTC
TRBJ2-3 | TRBD2 | many | TRBV7-9 | CASSVASGGSTDTQYF | TGTGCCAGCAGCGTAGCTAGCGGGGGAAGCACAGATACGCAGTATTTT
TRBJ1-1 | . | many | TRBV29-1 | CSVVRETNTEAFF | TGCAGCGTTGTTCGGGAAACGAACACTGAAGCTTTCTTT
TRBJ1-3 | . | many | TRBV11-2 | CASSPTRNTIYF | TGTGCCAGCAGTCCGACCCGAAACACCATATATTTT
TRBJ2-1 | TRBD2 | many | TRBV7-9 | CASSFQPGTSNEQFF | TGTGCCAGCAGCTTCCAACCCGGGACTAGCAATGAGCAGTTCTTC
TRBJ2-7 | TRBD1 | many | TRBV7-9 | CASSLFDRVKDYEQYF | TGTGCCAGCAGCCTATTTGACAGGGTAAAGGACTACGAGCAGTACTTC
TRBJ1-6 | . | many | TRBV4-1 | CASSQGWGTLHF | TGCGCCAGCAGTCAAGGGTGGGGGACCCTCCACTTT
TRBJ1-2 | TRBD1 | many | TRBV7-2 | CASSSRGEGGVYGYTF | TGTGCCAGCAGCTCCCGGGGGGAAGGGGGCGTTTATGGCTACACCTTC
TRBJ2-1 | TRBD1 | many | TRBV20-1 | CSVEGAMDEQFF | TGCAGTGTTGAGGGGGCCATGGATGAGCAGTTCTTC
TRBJ1-1 | . | medium-sized | TRBV4-1 | CASSQDRPARTVNTEAFF | TGCGCCAGCAGCCAAGATCGCCCTGCCCGGACAGTGAACACTGAAGCTTTCTTT
TRBJ2-6 | . | many | TRBV12-3/TRBV12-4 | CASSLRGSGANVLTF | TGTGCCAGCAGTTTAAGGGGTTCTGGGGCCAACGTCCTGACTTTC
TRBJ1-1 | . | many | TRBV6-5 | CASSYLFGNTEAFF | TGTGCCAGCAGTTACCTTTTCGGGAACACTGAAGCTTTCTTT
TRBJ2-5 | TRBD1 | medium-sized | TRBV9 | CASSVGTGTGGIPETQYF | TGTGCCAGCAGCGTAGGAACCGGGACAGGGGGCATCCCAGAGACCCAGTACTTC
TRBJ2-3 | . | many | TRBV20-1 | CSATPIADLTDTQYF | TGCAGTGCCACTCCAATAGCAGACCTGACAGATACGCAGTATTTT
TRBJ2-5 | . | many | TRBV7-8 | CATHLGTQYF | TGTGCCACCCACCTGGGGACCCAGTACTTC
TRBJ1-1 | . | medium-sized | TRBV7-2 | CASSLDPGPGAEAFF | TGTGCCAGCAGCTTAGATCCTGGACCAGGCGCTGAAGCTTTCTTT
TRBJ2-1 | . | many | TRBV6-5 | CASSYGPYRGSNNEQFF | TGTGCCAGCAGTTACGGCCCTTACAGAGGATCAAACAATGAGCAGTTCTTC
TRBJ2-5 | TRBD2 | many | TRBV20-1 | CSAPLAGGLETQYF | TGCAGTGCGCCTCTAGCGGGGGGGCTTGAGACCCAGTACTTC
TRBJ1-6 | . | many | TRBV27 | CASSLRRQGMSPLHF | TGTGCCAGCAGTTTAAGGCGGCAGGGTATGTCACCCCTCCACTTT
TRBJ1-5 | . | many | TRBV30 | CAWSDLPNQPQHF | TGTGCCTGGAGCGACCTACCCAATCAGCCCCAGCATTTT